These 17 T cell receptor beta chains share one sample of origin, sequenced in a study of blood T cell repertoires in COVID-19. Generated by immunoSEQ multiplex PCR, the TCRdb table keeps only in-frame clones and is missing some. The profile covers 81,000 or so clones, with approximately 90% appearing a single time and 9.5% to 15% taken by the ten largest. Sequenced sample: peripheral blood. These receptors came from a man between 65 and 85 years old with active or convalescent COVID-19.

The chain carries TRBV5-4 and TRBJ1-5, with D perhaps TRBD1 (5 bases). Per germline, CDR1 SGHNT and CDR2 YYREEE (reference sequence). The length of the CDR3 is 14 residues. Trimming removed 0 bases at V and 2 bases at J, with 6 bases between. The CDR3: CASSLEGGNQPQHF. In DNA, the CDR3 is TGTGCCAGCAGCTTGGAAGGGGGCAATCAGCCCCAGCATTTT.

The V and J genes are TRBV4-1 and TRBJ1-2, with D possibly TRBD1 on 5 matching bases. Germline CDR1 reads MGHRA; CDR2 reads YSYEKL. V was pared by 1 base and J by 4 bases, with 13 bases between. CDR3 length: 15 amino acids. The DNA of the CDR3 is TGCGCCAGCAGCCAAGGAAAGGGGCTCGGCTATGGCTACACCTTC. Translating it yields CASSQGKGLGYGYTF.

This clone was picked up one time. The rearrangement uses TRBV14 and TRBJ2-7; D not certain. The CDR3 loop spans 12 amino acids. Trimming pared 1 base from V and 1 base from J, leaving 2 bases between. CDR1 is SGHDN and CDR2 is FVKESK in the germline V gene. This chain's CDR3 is CASSQVSYEQYF. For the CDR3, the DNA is TGTGCCAGCAGCCAAGTATCCTACGAGCAGTACTTC.

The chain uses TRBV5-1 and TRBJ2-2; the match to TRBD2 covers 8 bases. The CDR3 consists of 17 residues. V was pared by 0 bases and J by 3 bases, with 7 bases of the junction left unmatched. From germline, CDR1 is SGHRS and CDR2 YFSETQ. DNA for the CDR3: TGCGCCAGCAGCTTGGAGGGGCTAGCGGGTTACACCGGGGAGCTGTTTTTT. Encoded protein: CASSLEGLAGYTGELFF.

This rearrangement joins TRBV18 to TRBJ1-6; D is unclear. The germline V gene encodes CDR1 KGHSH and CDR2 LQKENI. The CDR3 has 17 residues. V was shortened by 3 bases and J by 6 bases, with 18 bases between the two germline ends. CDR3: CASSPRMQRDGNSPLHF. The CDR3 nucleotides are TGTGCCAGCTCACCTCGGATGCAGCGGGATGGTAATTCACCCCTCCACTTT.

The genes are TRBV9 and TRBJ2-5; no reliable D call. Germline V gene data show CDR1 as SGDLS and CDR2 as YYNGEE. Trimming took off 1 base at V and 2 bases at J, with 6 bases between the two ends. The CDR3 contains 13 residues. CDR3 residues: CASSVFGQETQYF. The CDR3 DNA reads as TGTGCCAGCAGCGTATTCGGTCAAGAGACCCAGTACTTC.

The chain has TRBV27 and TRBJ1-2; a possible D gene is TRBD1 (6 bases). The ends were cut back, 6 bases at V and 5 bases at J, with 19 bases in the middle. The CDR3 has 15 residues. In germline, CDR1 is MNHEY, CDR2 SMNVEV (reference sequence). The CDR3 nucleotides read TGTGCCAGCAGCCGAGGACAGCGTACGCCTTATGGCTACACCTTC. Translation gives CASSRGQRTPYGYTF.

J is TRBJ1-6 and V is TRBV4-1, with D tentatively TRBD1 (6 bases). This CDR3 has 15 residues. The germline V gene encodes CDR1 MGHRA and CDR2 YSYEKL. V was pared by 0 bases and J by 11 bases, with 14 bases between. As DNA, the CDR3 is TGCGCCAGCAGCCAAGATTCTCAGGGGCGGGCACCCCTCCACTTT. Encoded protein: CASSQDSQGRAPLHF.

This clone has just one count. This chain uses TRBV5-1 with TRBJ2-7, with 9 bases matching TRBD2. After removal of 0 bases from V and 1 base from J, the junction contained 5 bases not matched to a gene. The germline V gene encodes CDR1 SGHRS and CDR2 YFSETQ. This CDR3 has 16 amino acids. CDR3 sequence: CASSLEAGGLSYEQYF. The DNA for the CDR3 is TGCGCCAGCAGCTTGGAAGCGGGGGGCCTTTCCTACGAGCAGTACTTC.

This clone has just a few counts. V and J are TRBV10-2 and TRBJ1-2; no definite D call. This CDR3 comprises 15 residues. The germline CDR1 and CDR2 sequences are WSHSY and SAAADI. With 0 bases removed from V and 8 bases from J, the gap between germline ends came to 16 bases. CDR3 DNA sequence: TGCGCCAGCAGTGAGTCCGCACAGAAGAGAAAAGGCTACACCTTC. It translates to CASSESAQKRKGYTF.

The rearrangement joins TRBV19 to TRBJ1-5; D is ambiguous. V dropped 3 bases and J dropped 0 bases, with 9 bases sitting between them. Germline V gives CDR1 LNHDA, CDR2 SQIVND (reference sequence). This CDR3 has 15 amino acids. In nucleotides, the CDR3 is TGTGCCAGTAGTATTTTGGCATATAGCAATCAGCCCCAGCATTTT. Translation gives CASSILAYSNQPQHF.

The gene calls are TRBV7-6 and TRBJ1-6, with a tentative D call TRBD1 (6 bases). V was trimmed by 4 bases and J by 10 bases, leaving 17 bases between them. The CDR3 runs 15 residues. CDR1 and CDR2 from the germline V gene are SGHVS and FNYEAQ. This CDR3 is CASSSTRGAESPLHF. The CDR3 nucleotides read TGTGCCAGCAGCTCCACCCGGGGGGCGGAATCACCCCTCCACTTT.

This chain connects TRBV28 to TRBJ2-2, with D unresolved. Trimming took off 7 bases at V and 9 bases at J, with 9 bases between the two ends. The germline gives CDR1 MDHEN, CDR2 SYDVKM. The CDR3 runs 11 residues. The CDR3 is CASNQMRELFF. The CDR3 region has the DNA TGTGCCAGCAATCAGATGAGGGAGCTGTTTTTT.

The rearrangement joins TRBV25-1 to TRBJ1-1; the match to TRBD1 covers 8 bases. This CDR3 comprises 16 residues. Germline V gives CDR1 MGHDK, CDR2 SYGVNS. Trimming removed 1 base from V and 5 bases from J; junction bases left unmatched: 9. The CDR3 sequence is CASSEWRTGLYTEAFF. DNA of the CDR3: TGTGCCAGCAGTGAATGGAGGACAGGGCTGTATACTGAAGCTTTCTTT.

CDR3 protein: CASSSPGQGNQPQHF. DNA for the CDR3: TGTGCCAGCAGTTCCCCCGGACAGGGGAATCAGCCCCAGCATTTT. The V and J genes are TRBV28 and TRBJ1-5; 9 bases are a match to TRBD1. The CDR3 sequence is 15 residues long. Germline trimming cut 4 bases from V and 4 bases from J; bases unmatched to any gene: 5. Germline values: CDR1 MDHEN, CDR2 SYDVKM.

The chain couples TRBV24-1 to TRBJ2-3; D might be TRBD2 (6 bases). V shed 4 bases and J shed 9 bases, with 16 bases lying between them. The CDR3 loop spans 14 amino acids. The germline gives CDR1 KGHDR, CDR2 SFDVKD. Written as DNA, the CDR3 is TGTGCCACCAGTGACTTCCGGCGGGGAGGCACGCAGTATTTT. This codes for CATSDFRRGGTQYF.

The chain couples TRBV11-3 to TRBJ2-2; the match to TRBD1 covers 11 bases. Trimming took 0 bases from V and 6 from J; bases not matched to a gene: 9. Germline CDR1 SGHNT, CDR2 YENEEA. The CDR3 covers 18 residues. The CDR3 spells CASSLDKGLGQGAGELFF. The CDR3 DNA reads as TGTGCCAGCAGCTTAGATAAAGGCCTGGGACAGGGGGCCGGGGAGCTGTTTTTT.